This TCR beta chain was identified in a study of cytomegalovirus exposure and HLA in healthy donors. For the study at large: The Caucasian-associated ancestry cluster contained 65% to 85% of the approximately 390 genotyped donors. Regarding the study as a whole: HLA restriction was apparent for most CMV-associated TCR beta chains in a later analysis. What a later analysis reportedly showed was that an Asian-associated ancestry cluster had fewer N-insertions than the approximately 700-donor mean. Being productive about 87% or about 30% of the time was typical of most TCR beta V segments in an earlier analysis.

Notes on this clone: The target antigen is unknown.

Unmatched junction bases numbered 7, after V lost 1 base and J lost 7 bases. This CDR3 contains 15 residues. Germline CDR1 reads SGHRS; CDR2 reads YFSETQ. PCR used 60 Vbeta primers and 13 Jbeta primers. Libraries were prepared by immunoSEQ multiplex PCR; TCRdb keeps only in-frame clonotypes and omits some of them. The repertoire holds around 210,000 clones, with 78% as singletons. V gene TRBV5-1 combines with J gene TRBJ2-3, with TRBD2 matching 9 bases. The sequence was collected from a boy younger than 18 in good health and CMV-seronegative. Input material: PBMCs. DNA of the CDR3: TGCGCCAGCAGCTTGCTGGCTAGCGGGATATATACGCAGTATTTT. Translated: CASSLLASGIYTQYF.